This T cell receptor beta chain was recovered during a study of shared clonotypes between healthy human individuals. Study-level points and caveats: Large depth notwithstanding, sorted-subset sequencing proved incomplete by rarefaction. Generation probabilities of non-shared clonotypes were lower (relative to those shared by all four donors).

Nashville, Tennessee was home to all donors, who were Caucasian adults. There are 15 residues in the CDR3. The junction had 9 bases not matched to a gene; V was cut back by 5 bases and J by 3 bases. The germline CDR1 and CDR2 sequences are GTSNPN and SVGIG (reference sequence). Across several immunoSEQ plates, the genomic DNA of each subset was split evenly. Produced via immunoSEQ multiplex PCR; TCRdb's table is partial and in-frame only. The data show about 2.3 million clones, with over 90% seen just once and about 0.39% held by the top ten. As for this clone: Its target is not known.

V gene TRBV30 combines with J gene TRBJ2-1, with 8 positions matching TRBD2. Sequencing was performed on naive CD4+ T cells from PBMCs. Subset meaning: CD45RA+ positively selected. The source is a man between 18 and 29 years old in good health. Some clones in this sample may be carry-over from other donors' samples. CDR3: CAWASGLAGYNEQFF. The DNA of the CDR3 is TGTGCCTGGGCCAGCGGGCTAGCGGGCTACAATGAGCAGTTCTTC.